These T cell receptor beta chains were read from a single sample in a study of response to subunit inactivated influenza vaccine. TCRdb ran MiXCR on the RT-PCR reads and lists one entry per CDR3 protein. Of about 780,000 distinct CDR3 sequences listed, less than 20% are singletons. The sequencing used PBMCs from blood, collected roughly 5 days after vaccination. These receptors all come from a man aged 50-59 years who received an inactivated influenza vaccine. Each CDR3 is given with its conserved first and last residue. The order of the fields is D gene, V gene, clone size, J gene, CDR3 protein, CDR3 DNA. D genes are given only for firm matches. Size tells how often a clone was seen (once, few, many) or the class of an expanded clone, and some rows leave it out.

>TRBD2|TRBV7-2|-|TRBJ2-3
CASRRASGSGDTQYF
TGTGCCAGCAGAAGGGCTAGCGGGAGTGGAGATACGCAGTATTTT
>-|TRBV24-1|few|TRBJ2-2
CATSIDRELFF
TGTGCCACCAGTATCGATCGGGAGCTGTTTTTT
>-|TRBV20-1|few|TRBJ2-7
CSARVASEQYF
TGCAGTGCTAGAGTAGCGTCCGAGCAGTACTTC
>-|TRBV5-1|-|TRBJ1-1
CASSLNGGAGTEAFF
TGCGCCAGCAGCTTGAATGGGGGCGCGGGCACTGAAGCTTTCTTT
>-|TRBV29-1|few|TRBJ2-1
CSVTPGPNNEQFF
TGCAGCGTAACACCGGGACCAAACAATGAGCAGTTCTTC
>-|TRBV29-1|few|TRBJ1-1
CSVEGSQILQAFF
TGCAGCGTTGAAGGGAGCCAAATTCTTCAAGCTTTCTTT
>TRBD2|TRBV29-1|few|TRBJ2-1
CSVSSGSSSYNEQFF
TGCAGCGTTTCTAGCGGGAGCAGCTCCTACAATGAGCAGTTCTTC
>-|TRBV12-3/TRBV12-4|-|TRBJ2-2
CASSPQGLTGELFF
TGTGCCAGCAGTCCTCAGGGCCTCACCGGGGAGCTGTTTTTT
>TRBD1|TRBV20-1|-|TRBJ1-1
CSATSRDRIVNTEAFF
TGCAGTGCTACTAGCCGGGACAGAATAGTGAACACTGAAGCTTTCTTT
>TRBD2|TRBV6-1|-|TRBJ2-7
CASRREALHEQYF
TGTGCCAGCAGGCGGGAGGCCCTCCACGAGCAGTACTTC
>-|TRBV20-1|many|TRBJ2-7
CSASGRGNNEQYF
TGCAGTGCTAGTGGGAGGGGGAACAACGAGCAGTACTTC
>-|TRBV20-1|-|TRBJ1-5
CSVILGAAQPQHF
TGCAGTGTTATTTTAGGGGCGGCTCAGCCCCAGCATTTT
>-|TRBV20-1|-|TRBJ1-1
CSAPRQLPLNTEAFF
TGCAGTGCCCCCAGACAGCTACCCTTGAACACTGAAGCTTTCTTT
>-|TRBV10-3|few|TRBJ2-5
CAISPGTPQETQYF
TGTGCCATCAGCCCCGGGACACCACAAGAGACCCAGTACTTC
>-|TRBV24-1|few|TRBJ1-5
CAVGATGTHNQPQHF
TGTGCCGTAGGCGCGACCGGGACACACAATCAGCCCCAGCATTTT
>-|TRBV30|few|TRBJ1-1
CAWSRRGRVQGGAFF
TGTGCCTGGAGTAGGAGGGGACGAGTTCAAGGGGGAGCTTTCTTT
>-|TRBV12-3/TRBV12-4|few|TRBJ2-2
CASCSRSRELFF
TGTGCCAGCTGTTCGAGGTCCAGGGAGCTGTTTTTT
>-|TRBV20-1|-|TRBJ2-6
CSCRVSGANVLTF
TGCAGTTGCCGGGTCTCTGGGGCCAACGTCCTGACTTTC
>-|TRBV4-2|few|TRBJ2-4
CASSQDLGAGLNIQYF
TGTGCCAGCAGCCAAGATCTGGGGGCCGGGCTGAACATTCAGTACTTC
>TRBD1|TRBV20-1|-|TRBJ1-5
CSARASDRGNQPQHF
TGCAGTGCTAGAGCCTCAGACAGGGGCAATCAGCCCCAGCATTTT
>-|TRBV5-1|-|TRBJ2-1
CASSLARIANNEQFF
TGCGCCAGCAGCTTGGCCCGTATAGCGAACAATGAGCAGTTCTTC
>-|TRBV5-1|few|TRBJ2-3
CASSGNSVSTDTQYF
TGCGCCAGCAGCGGGAATAGCGTGAGCACAGATACGCAGTATTTT
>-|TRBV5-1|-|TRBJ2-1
CASTSPPTEGVQFF
TGCGCCAGCACCAGTCCGCCTACCGAAGGGGTGCAGTTCTTC
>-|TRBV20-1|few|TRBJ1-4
CSARDRQGLDEKLFF
TGCAGTGCTAGAGATCGGCAGGGCCTGGATGAAAAACTGTTTTTT
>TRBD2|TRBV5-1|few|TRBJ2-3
CASSVGTSGREDTQYF
TGCGCCAGCAGCGTAGGGACTAGCGGGAGAGAGGATACGCAGTATTTT
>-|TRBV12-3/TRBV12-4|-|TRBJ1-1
CASSFPGTEAYF
TGTGCCAGCAGTTTTCCGGGGACTGAAGCTTACTTT
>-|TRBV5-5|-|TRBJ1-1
CASSGGFSGYTEAFF
TGTGCCAGCAGCGGGGGATTCTCTGGGTACACTGAAGCTTTCTTT
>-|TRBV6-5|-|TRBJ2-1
CASSYSTAVLGNEQFF
TGTGCCAGCAGTTACTCGACGGCGGTTTTAGGGAATGAGCAGTTCTTC
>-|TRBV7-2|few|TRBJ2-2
CVARQGLNTGELFF
TGTGTTGCGCGGCAGGGACTTAATACCGGGGAGCTGTTTTTT
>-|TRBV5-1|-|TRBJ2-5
CASSYGRGQETQYF
TGCGCCAGCAGCTACGGACGGGGACAAGAGACCCAGTACTTC
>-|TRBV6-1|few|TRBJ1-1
CASSPYTQTQGRGSTEAFF
TGTGCCAGCAGCCCCTATACCCAGACACAGGGAAGAGGGAGTACTGAAGCTTTCTTT
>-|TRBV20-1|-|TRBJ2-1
CSARDRGASYNEQFF
TGCAGTGCTAGAGATCGAGGAGCCTCCTACAATGAGCAGTTCTTC
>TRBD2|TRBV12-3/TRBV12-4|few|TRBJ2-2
CASSLGLAEGTGELFF
TGTGCCAGCAGTTTAGGACTAGCGGAGGGGACCGGGGAGCTGTTTTTT
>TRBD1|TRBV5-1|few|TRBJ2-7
CASSWDRGSEQYF
TGCGCCAGCAGCTGGGACAGGGGGAGCGAGCAGTACTTC
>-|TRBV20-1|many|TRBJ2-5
CSARERLYPETQYF
TGCAGTGCTAGAGAACGACTATACCCAGAGACCCAGTACTTC
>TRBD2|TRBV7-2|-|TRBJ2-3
CASSSPSGSRADTQYF
TGTGCCAGCAGCTCTCCTAGCGGGAGTAGGGCAGATACGCAGTATTTT
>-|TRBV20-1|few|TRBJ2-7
CSARDGAGVSYEQYF
TGCAGTGCTAGAGATGGAGCGGGCGTCTCCTACGAGCAGTACTTC
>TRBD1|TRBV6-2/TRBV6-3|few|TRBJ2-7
CASASGTGVYEQYF
TGTGCCAGCGCCTCCGGGACAGGAGTCTACGAGCAGTACTTC
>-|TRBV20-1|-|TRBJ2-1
CSARGIRNEQFF
TGCAGTGCTAGAGGTATAAGAAATGAGCAGTTCTTC
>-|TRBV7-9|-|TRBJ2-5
CASSPELGTQYF
TGTGCCAGCAGCCCAGAGTTGGGGACCCAGTACTTC
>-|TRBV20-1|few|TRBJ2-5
CSGPRQETQYF
TGCAGTGGGCCCAGACAAGAGACCCAGTACTTC
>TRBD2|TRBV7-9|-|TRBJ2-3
CASGTSGTDTQYF
TGTGCCAGCGGGACTAGCGGCACAGATACGCAGTATTTT
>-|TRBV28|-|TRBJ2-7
CASSSPTSTYEQYF
TGTGCCAGCAGTTCGCCCACTAGTACCTACGAGCAGTACTTC
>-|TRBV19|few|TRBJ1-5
CASSLPPGSNQPQHF
TGTGCCAGTAGCCTGCCACCAGGGAGCAATCAGCCCCAGCATTTT
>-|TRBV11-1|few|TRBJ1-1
CASSLTGGAWTEAFF
TGTGCCAGCAGCTTGACAGGAGGGGCATGGACTGAAGCTTTCTTT
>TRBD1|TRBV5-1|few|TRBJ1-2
CASSSRPGQGGDGYTF
TGCGCCAGCAGCTCAAGACCGGGACAGGGGGGCGATGGCTACACCTTC